The 11 T cell receptor beta chains given below trace back to one sample, sequenced in a study of immune reconstitution after stem cell transplant in scleroderma. One entry per CDR3 protein, called by TCRdb with MiXCR from the RT-PCR reads. In the table there are about 3,900 distinct CDR3 sequences, roughly 6.4% of which are singletons. Specimen collection occurred before or after autologous hematopoietic stem cell transplantation (not recorded which). These receptor sequences come from a female donor with systemic sclerosis.

This clonotype ranks as medium-sized. The chain employs TRBV5-1 and TRBJ2-1; 12 bases agree with TRBD2. The CDR3 covers 18 residues. The germline V gene encodes CDR1 SGHRS and CDR2 YFSETQ. Germline trimming cut 6 bases from V and 1 base from J; bases unmatched to any gene: 11. The CDR3 sequence: CASNHLAGGPLSYNEQFF. The CDR3 DNA reads as TGCGCCAGCAACCACCTAGCGGGAGGGCCTCTATCCTACAATGAGCAGTTCTTC. Filled out from reference TRBV5-1 and TRBJ2-1, the complete variable domain reads KAGVTQTPRYLIKTRGQQVTLSCSPISGHRSVSWYQQTPGQGLQFLFEYFSETQRNKGNFPGRFSGRQFSNSRSEMNVSTLELGDSALYLCASNHLAGGPLSYNEQFFGPGTRLTVL.

V is TRBV7-2 and J is TRBJ2-5, with TRBD2 matching 8 bases. CDR1 is SGHTA and CDR2 is FQGNSA in the germline V gene. The CDR3 consists of 16 residues. Trimming took 2 bases from V and 7 from J; bases not matched to a gene: 12. CDR3: CASSLSASAGVGTQYF. In nucleotides, the CDR3 is TGTGCCAGCAGCTTATCGGCCTCAGCGGGAGTGGGGACCCAGTACTTC.

This clonotype rates as medium-sized. This sequence joins TRBV12-3 or TRBV12-4 and TRBJ2-2; 8 bases fit TRBD1. The CDR3 covers 15 residues. The V segment lost 4 bases and the J segment 4 bases; nucleotides outside the gene matches: 5. CDR3 protein: CASSWQGAGTGELFF. The CDR3 DNA sequence: TGTGCCAGCAGTTGGCAGGGGGCGGGCACCGGGGAGCTGTTTTTT.

In its sample, this clonotype ranks as medium-sized. This chain uses TRBV10-3 with TRBJ1-5, with 8 bases that match TRBD1. The germline CDR1 and CDR2 sequences are ENHRY and SYGVKD. This CDR3 is built from 14 residues. J was trimmed by 0 bases and V by 10 bases; bases with no gene match: 5. CDR3 bases: TGTGCCAGCTCGACAGGGGATAGCAATCAGCCCCAGCATTTT. Protein sequence: CASSTGDSNQPQHF.

By share, this clonotype ranks as medium-sized. The V call is TRBV2, the J call TRBJ2-7; D is ambiguous. The V gene's germline CDR1 is SNHLY and CDR2 FYNNEI. This CDR3 region has 13 residues. V was shortened by 2 bases and J by 2 bases, with 7 bases between the two germline ends. CDR3: CASSERAAYEQYF. Here the CDR3 DNA reads TGTGCCAGCAGTGAAAGGGCCGCCTACGAGCAGTACTTC.

This clonotype is labeled medium-sized. The chain carries TRBV6-2 or TRBV6-3 and TRBJ2-3; perhaps TRBD1 as D (6 bases). The CDR3 covers 13 residues. Trimming pared 8 bases from V and 4 bases from J, leaving 13 bases between. Germline loops: CDR1 MNHEY, CDR2 SVGEGT. CDR3 nucleotide sequence: TGTGCCAGCGGTGGGGGCAACCCAGATACGCAGTATTTT. Encoded protein: CASGGGNPDTQYF.

This clonotype is classed as medium-sized (0.01 to 0.1%). The CDR3 DNA follows: TGCGCCAGCAGCTTGTGGGGTCAGAACCAGTCACCCCTCCACTTT. The encoded protein is CASSLWGQNQSPLHF. The chain couples TRBV5-1 to TRBJ1-6; the D is unclear. The CDR3 is 15 residues long. The germline V gene encodes CDR1 SGHRS and CDR2 YFSETQ. V was clipped by 1 base and J by 10 bases, with 15 bases between them.

This clonotype turned up a few times. The chain couples TRBV7-9 to TRBJ2-7; possible D gene TRBD1, 5 bases. Germline V gene data show CDR1 as SEHNR and CDR2 as FQNEAQ (reference sequence). The CDR3 is 13 residues long. V was clipped by 5 bases and J by 2 bases, with 10 bases between them. The CDR3, as DNA: TGTGCCAGCAGCCCCCCCAGGGCCTACGAGCAGTACTTC. Translated, it gives CASSPPRAYEQYF.

The chain links TRBV7-6 to TRBJ2-3; either TRBD1 or TRBD2 may fit D (5 bases each). The CDR3 length is 13 residues. The V end was cut by 5 bases, the J end by 2 bases, with 8 bases between. Germline values: CDR1 SGHVS, CDR2 FNYEAQ. CDR3 amino acids: CASSPGHTDTQYF. The CDR3 region has the DNA TGTGCCAGCAGCCCGGGGCACACAGATACGCAGTATTTT.

This clonotype is judged large (0.1 to 1%). The CDR3 DNA is TGTGCCAGCAGCTTATGGCTAGCGGGGAGTCAAGAGACCCAGTACTTC. Amino acids: CASSLWLAGSQETQYF. This chain links TRBV7-9 with TRBJ2-5; 9 bases line up with TRBD2. J gave up 2 bases and V 2 bases, and 6 bases lay outside the gene matches. Per the germline V gene, CDR1 is SEHNR and CDR2 is FQNEAQ (reference sequence). This CDR3 is built from 16 residues.

This clonotype is deemed medium-sized. The J gene is TRBJ2-7, the V gene TRBV5-1; 10 bases are a match to TRBD2. The trim removed 0 bases at V and 0 bases at J, leaving 6 bases unmatched. Germline V lookup: CDR1 SGHRS, CDR2 YFSETQ. The CDR3 spans 17 residues. The CDR3 reads CASSLASGRIVSYEQYF. CDR3 nucleotide sequence: TGCGCCAGCAGCTTGGCTAGCGGGAGAATTGTCTCCTACGAGCAGTACTTC.